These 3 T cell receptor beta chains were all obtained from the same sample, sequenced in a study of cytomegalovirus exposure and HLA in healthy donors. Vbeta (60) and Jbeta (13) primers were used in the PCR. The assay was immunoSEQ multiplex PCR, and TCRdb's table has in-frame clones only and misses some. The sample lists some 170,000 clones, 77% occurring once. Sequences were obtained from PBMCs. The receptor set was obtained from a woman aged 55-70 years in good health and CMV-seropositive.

CDR3 region: CASSERRGRNEKLFF. The CDR3 DNA is TGTGCCAGCAGCGAAAGGAGGGGACGGAATGAAAAACTGTTTTTT. The V and J genes are TRBV21-1 and TRBJ1-4. TRBV21-1 is recorded as a pseudogene. The CDR3 length is 15 residues.

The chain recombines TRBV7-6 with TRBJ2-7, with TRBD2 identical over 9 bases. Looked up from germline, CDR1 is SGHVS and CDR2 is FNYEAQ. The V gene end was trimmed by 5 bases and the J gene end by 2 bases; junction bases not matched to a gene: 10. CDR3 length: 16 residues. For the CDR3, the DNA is TGTGCCAGCAGCCTGCGGAGAGCGGGGGGCCCCTACGAGCAGTACTTC. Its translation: CASSLRRAGGPYEQYF.

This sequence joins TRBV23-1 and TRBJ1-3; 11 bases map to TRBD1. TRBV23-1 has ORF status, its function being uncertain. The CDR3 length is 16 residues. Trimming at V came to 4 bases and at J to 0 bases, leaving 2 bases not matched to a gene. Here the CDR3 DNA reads TGCGCCAGCAGTCTAGGACAGGGGGCCTCTGGAAACACCATATATTTT. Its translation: CASSLGQGASGNTIYF.